This T cell receptor beta chain was captured by sequencing in a study of OX40 agonist ivuxolimab in advanced cancers. Turning to the study itself: The eligibility criteria allowed prior anti-PD-1, anti-PD-L1 or anti-CTLA-4 therapy, and roughly 39% had some.

V lost 7 bases to trimming and J lost 0 bases, with 10 bases between them. The CDR3 runs to 14 residues. Germline assignment: CDR1 MDHEN and CDR2 SYDVKM. Only in-frame clones appear in the TCRdb table, and some are missing; sequencing was by immunoSEQ multiplex PCR. The sample includes approximately 39,000 clones, 89% of them seen just once. The sequence was obtained from an adult with an advanced solid tumor such as melanoma, head and neck, liver or kidney cancer. The chain recombines TRBV28 with TRBJ1-5, with D uncertain. The sequences come from CD4+ or CD8+ T cells sorted from blood, collected in a trial of the OX40 agonist ivuxolimab. CDR3 protein: CASTPRGSNQPQHF. The CDR3 DNA follows: TGTGCCAGCACCCCACGAGGTAGCAATCAGCCCCAGCATTTT.